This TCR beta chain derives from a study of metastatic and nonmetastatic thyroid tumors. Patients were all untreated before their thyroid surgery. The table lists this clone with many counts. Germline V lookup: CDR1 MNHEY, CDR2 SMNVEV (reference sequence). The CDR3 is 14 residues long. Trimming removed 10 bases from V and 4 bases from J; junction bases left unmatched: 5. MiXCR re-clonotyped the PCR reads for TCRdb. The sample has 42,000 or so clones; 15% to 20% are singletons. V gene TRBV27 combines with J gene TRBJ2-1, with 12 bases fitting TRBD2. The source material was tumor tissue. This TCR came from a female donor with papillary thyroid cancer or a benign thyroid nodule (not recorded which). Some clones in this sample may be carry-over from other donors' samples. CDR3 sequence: CATSTSGGYNEQFF. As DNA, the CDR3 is TGTGCCACCTCGACTAGCGGGGGATACAATGAGCAGTTCTTC.